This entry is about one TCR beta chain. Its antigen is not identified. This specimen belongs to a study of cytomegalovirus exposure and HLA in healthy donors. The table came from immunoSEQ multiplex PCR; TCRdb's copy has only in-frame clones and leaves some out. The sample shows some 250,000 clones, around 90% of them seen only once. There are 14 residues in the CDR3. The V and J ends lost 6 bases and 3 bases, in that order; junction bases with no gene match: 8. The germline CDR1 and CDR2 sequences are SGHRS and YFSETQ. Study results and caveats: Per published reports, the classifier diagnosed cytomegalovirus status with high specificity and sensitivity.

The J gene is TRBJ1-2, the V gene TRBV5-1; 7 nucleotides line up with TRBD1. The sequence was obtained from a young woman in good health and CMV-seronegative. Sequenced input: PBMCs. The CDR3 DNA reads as TGCGCCAGCAATCGACAGGGCCCTTACTATGGCTACACCTTC. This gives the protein CASNRQGPYYGYTF.